One and the same sample provided the 17 T cell receptor beta chains below, sequenced in a study of cytomegalovirus exposure and HLA in healthy donors. The primer mix had 60 Vbeta and 13 Jbeta primers. Only in-frame clones appear in the TCRdb table, and some are missing; sequencing was by immunoSEQ multiplex PCR. The table has about 250,000 clones, 75% to 85% seen once. The sample comprised PBMCs. Receptors originate from a girl aged 2-10 years in good health and CMV-seronegative.

This sequence joins TRBV2 and TRBJ2-1, with 7 bases lining up with TRBD2. Germline loops: CDR1 SNHLY, CDR2 FYNNEI. The CDR3 is 15 residues long. With V trimmed by 3 bases and J by 2 bases, 4 bases remained unmatched. The CDR3 sequence: CASSDLGGTYNEQFF. DNA of the CDR3: TGTGCCAGCAGTGATCTGGGGGGGACCTACAATGAGCAGTTCTTC.

The rearrangement joins TRBV7-2 to TRBJ1-5; D gene ambiguous. CDR1 and CDR2 (germline): SGHTA, FQGNSA. This CDR3 is 15 amino acids long. Between the trimmed V and J ends, which lost 4 bases and 7 bases, there was a span of 17 bases. The CDR3 loop is CASSSTWEGRQPQHF. The CDR3 region has the DNA TGTGCCAGCAGCTCCACCTGGGAGGGTAGGCAGCCCCAGCATTTT. Full variable domain (remainder filled in from reference TRBV7-2 and TRBJ1-5): GAGVSQSPSNKVTEKGKDVELRCDPISGHTALYWYRQSLGQGLEFLIYFQGNSAPDKSGLPSDRFSAERTGGSVSTLTIQRTQQEDSAVYLCASSSTWEGRQPQHFGDGTRLSIL.

The chain uses TRBV30 and TRBJ2-5; 7 nucleotides match TRBD1. Germline V gene sequence: CDR1 GTSNPN, CDR2 SVGIG (reference sequence). CDR3 length: 13 residues. Trimming at V came to 5 bases and at J to 0 bases, leaving 3 bases not matched to a gene. The CDR3 loop reads CAWSDRDQETQYF. CDR3 bases: TGTGCCTGGTCCGACAGGGACCAAGAGACCCAGTACTTC.

V usage is TRBV9 and J usage is TRBJ2-1; 7 bases are a match to TRBD2. V lost 5 bases and J lost 4; bases outside the gene matches: 9. Germline CDR1 is SGDLS and CDR2 is YYNGEE. The CDR3 has 15 amino acids. CDR3: CASSYVPSGYNEQFF. The CDR3 region has the DNA TGTGCCAGCAGTTACGTCCCTAGCGGATACAATGAGCAGTTCTTC. Together with reference TRBV9 and TRBJ2-1, the CDR3 gives the full variable domain: DSGVTQTPKHLITATGQRVTLRCSPRSGDLSVYWYQQSLDQGLQFLIQYYNGEERAKGNILERFSAQQFPDLHSELNLSSLELGDSALYFCASSYVPSGYNEQFFGPGTRLTVL.

This rearrangement joins TRBV9 to TRBJ1-1; D uncertain. The CDR3 runs 14 residues. Germline CDR1 and CDR2: SGDLS and YYNGEE. With 0 bases removed from V and 3 bases from J, the gap between germline ends came to 9 bases. DNA of the CDR3: TGTGCCAGCAGCGTAGGCCTACTGGACACTGAAGCTTTCTTT. This encodes CASSVGLLDTEAFF.

V usage is TRBV4-1 and J usage is TRBJ1-1; D is undetermined. The CDR3 is made up of 17 amino acids. The V gene lost 1 base and the J gene lost 3 bases, with 18 bases spanning the gap. Germline V gives CDR1 MGHRA, CDR2 YSYEKL. CDR3 nucleotide sequence: TGCGCCAGCAGCCAAGGGGCTGCGCGGGCGCTGGACACTGAAGCTTTCTTT. This gives the protein CASSQGAARALDTEAFF.

The chain has TRBV7-2 and TRBJ2-2; 7 nucleotides agree with TRBD1. The germline V gene has CDR1 SGHTA and CDR2 FQGNSA. V shed 6 bases, J shed 1 base, and the junction held 2 bases outside the gene matches. This CDR3 is 14 amino acids long. CDR3 residues: CASRRQGNTGELFF. CDR3 coding DNA: TGTGCCAGCAGGCGACAGGGGAACACCGGGGAGCTGTTTTTT.

J is TRBJ2-2 and V is TRBV5-1, with 11 bases identical to TRBD1. Germline lookup yields CDR1 SGHRS and CDR2 YFSETQ. The CDR3 is 16 residues long. The V and J ends lost 4 bases and 4 bases, in that order; junction bases with no gene match: 6. The CDR3 is CASSQGTGGGTGELFF. CDR3 nucleotides: TGCGCCAGCAGCCAAGGGACAGGGGGGGGCACCGGGGAGCTGTTTTTT.

The rearrangement links TRBV7-9 to TRBJ2-4, with 7 bases matching TRBD2. Losses at the gene ends were 5 bases for V and 2 bases for J; bases not matched to a gene: 12. Per germline, CDR1 SEHNR and CDR2 FQNEAQ (reference sequence). The CDR3 consists of 17 residues. CDR3 nucleotides: TGTGCCAGCAGCATGACTAGCTTTGGGGCAACCAAAAACATTCAGTACTTC. Translation: CASSMTSFGATKNIQYF.

This clone was seen a few times. The CDR3 DNA sequence: TGTGCCAGCAGCTTAGCAAAGGCCATAGGCAGGGATAACTATGGCTACACCTTC. Its protein is CASSLAKAIGRDNYGYTF. The V and J genes are TRBV11-2 and TRBJ1-2; TRBD1 might be the D (5 bases). The germline CDR1 and CDR2 sequences are SGHAT and FQNNGV. CDR3 length: 18 amino acids. V dropped 1 base and J dropped 1 base, with 19 bases sitting between them.

This sequence joins TRBV4-1 and TRBJ2-1, with unresolved D. V dropped 0 bases and J dropped 7 bases, with 10 bases sitting between them. CDR3 size: 14 residues. CDR1 is MGHRA and CDR2 is YSYEKL in the germline V gene. CDR3 bases: TGCGCCAGCAGCCAAGAACCAGCGAGAAATGAGCAGTTCTTC. Translated: CASSQEPARNEQFF.

V gene TRBV27 combines with J gene TRBJ2-1; 8 positions agree with TRBD2. J gave up 9 bases and V 3 bases, and 7 bases lay outside the gene matches. CDR1 is MNHEY, CDR2 SMNVEV, per germline (reference sequence). The CDR3 totals 14 residues. CDR3 nucleotides: TGTGCCAGCAGTTTTTTACGGGAGGGGGTTGAGCAGTTCTTC. Protein sequence: CASSFLREGVEQFF.

The CDR3 protein is CASSVGHQSTDTQYF. The DNA for the CDR3 is TGTGCCAGCAGCGTAGGACACCAAAGCACAGATACGCAGTATTTT. V is TRBV9 and J is TRBJ2-3; D is undetermined. The CDR3 length is 15 residues. Germline loops: CDR1 SGDLS, CDR2 YYNGEE. Trimming removed 0 bases at V and 0 bases at J, with 8 bases between.

This rearrangement joins TRBV27 to TRBJ2-1, with 12 nucleotides matching TRBD1. Germline V gene lookup returns CDR1 MNHEY and CDR2 SMNVEV (reference sequence). V lost 5 bases to trimming and J lost 4 bases; unmatched junction nucleotides: 9. The CDR3 covers 17 residues. The CDR3 DNA is TGTGCCAGCAGTCCTCAAGGGACAGGGGGCGTTTACAATGAGCAGTTCTTC. Translation gives CASSPQGTGGVYNEQFF.

The chain couples TRBV2 to TRBJ2-5, with a possible D match to TRBD1 (6 bases). V was clipped by 1 base and J by 7 bases, with 13 bases between them. The CDR3 length is 14 residues. Germline loops: CDR1 SNHLY, CDR2 FYNNEI. Here the CDR3 reads CASSEDAPTGTQYF. CDR3 DNA sequence: TGTGCCAGCAGTGAAGACGCGCCGACAGGGACCCAGTACTTC.

The gene calls are TRBV30 and TRBJ2-2; 8 nucleotides line up with TRBD1. The junction had 9 bases not matched to a gene; V was cut back by 3 bases and J by 3 bases. CDR1 GTSNPN and CDR2 SVGIG come from the germline V gene (reference sequence). There are 16 residues in the CDR3. The CDR3 here is CAWRTPGQVYTGELFF. CDR3 DNA: TGTGCCTGGAGGACACCGGGACAGGTTTACACCGGGGAGCTGTTTTTT.

This sequence joins TRBV11-3 and TRBJ1-4; D gene ambiguous. The length of the CDR3 is 15 residues. Per germline, CDR1 SGHNT and CDR2 YENEEA. Trimming left V 1 base short and J 7 bases short, with 13 bases between. CDR3 nucleotide sequence: TGTGCCAGCAGCTTAGTGAGGGTAGTTTGTGAAAAACTGTTTTTT. Translation: CASSLVRVVCEKLFF.